This T cell receptor (beta chain) was captured in a study of response to subunit inactivated influenza vaccine. General study points: Authors suggested each seasonal influenza vaccination recruits few new T cells.

TCRdb re-called the RT-PCR reads with MiXCR, one entry per CDR3 protein. The top ten hold 10% to 13% of the sample, which has about 300,000 distinct CDR3 sequences, about 20% seen once. A note on this clonotype: Its matching antigen is unknown.

CDR3 length: 15 residues. Trimming stripped 3 bases from V and 2 bases from J, with 13 bases between. Germline V CDR1 and CDR2: SEHNR, FQNEAQ (reference sequence). The TCR sequence derives from a man between 50 and 70 years old who received an inactivated influenza vaccine. The chain couples TRBV7-9 to TRBJ2-5; D possibly corresponds to TRBD2 (6 bases). The material was PBMCs from blood, obtained approximately 20 months after vaccination. DNA of the CDR3: TGTGCCAGCAGCTTGGGTCCGGGACTGCAAGAGACCCAGTACTTC. This sequence encodes CASSLGPGLQETQYF.